The rows below give T cell receptor beta chains drawn from one sample of a study of blood T cell repertoires in COVID-19. Some clones are missing from TCRdb's copy, which holds only in-frame ones; the method was immunoSEQ multiplex PCR. The sample consists of some 40,000 clones, 70% to 90% of them appearing once. The material sequenced was peripheral blood. These receptor sequences come from a human donor in a cohort sampled during active or convalescent COVID-19. The donor label of this sample is uncertain. Both conserved end residues are part of each CDR3. The D gene is left open where the match is weak. Expanded clones get a size class; other rows say once, few or many, or leave the size out.

TRBV30,TRBJ2-7,TRBD2,-,CAWTSGGGYVEQYF,TGTGCCTGGACTAGCGGGGGGGGATATGTCGAGCAGTACTTC
TRBV7-8,TRBJ2-2,TRBD2,few,CASSAIAGGAGELFF,TGTGCCAGCAGCGCTATAGCGGGAGGAGCCGGGGAGCTGTTTTTT
TRBV6-2/TRBV6-3,TRBJ2-1,TRBD1,-,CASSSTGGSYNEQFF,TGTGCCAGCAGTTCGACAGGGGGGTCCTACAATGAGCAGTTCTTC
TRBV4-1,TRBJ1-6,-,few,CASSQDTWQGNSPLHF,TGCGCCAGCAGCCAAGATACCTGGCAGGGGAATTCACCCCTCCACTTT
TRBV30,TRBJ1-4,TRBD1,-,CAWSRTRGPNEKLFF,TGTGCCTGGAGCCGTACGAGGGGGCCCAATGAAAAACTGTTTTTT
TRBV27,TRBJ2-5,TRBD1,once,CASRFAGGETQYF,TGTGCCAGCAGATTTGCAGGGGGCGAGACCCAGTACTTC
TRBV7-3,TRBJ2-7,-,-,CASSLGGGYEQYF,TGTGCCAGCAGCTTAGGCGGCGGATACGAGCAGTACTTC
TRBV9,TRBJ2-1,TRBD2,-,CASSVAATSGNNEQFF,TGTGCCAGCAGCGTAGCAGCCACTAGCGGAAACAATGAGCAGTTCTTC
TRBV19,TRBJ2-7,-,-,CASSTGTRPFYEQYF,TGTGCCAGTAGTACCGGGACAAGACCCTTCTACGAGCAGTACTTC
TRBV4-1,TRBJ2-7,TRBD2,-,CASSQDRLASYEQYF,TGCGCCAGCAGCCAGGACCGACTAGCTTCCTACGAGCAGTACTTC
TRBV24-1,TRBJ2-1,TRBD1,once,CATSDETGYSSYNEQFF,TGTGCCACCAGTGATGAGACAGGGTATAGCTCCTACAATGAGCAGTTCTTC
TRBV27,TRBJ1-2,-,-,CASSLATGIGYTF,TGTGCCAGCAGTTTAGCGACAGGTATTGGCTACACCTTC
TRBV11-2,TRBJ2-2,TRBD2,few,CASSLRSSGTGGELFF,TGTGCCAGCAGCTTAAGGAGTAGCGGGACGGGCGGGGAGCTGTTTTTT
TRBV5-1,TRBJ1-4,TRBD1,-,CASSLSLGTGNEKLFF,TGCGCCAGCAGCTTGAGCCTCGGGACAGGGAATGAAAAACTGTTTTTT
TRBV9,TRBJ1-1,TRBD1,-,CASSVGQDRGKNTEAFF,TGTGCCAGCAGCGTAGGTCAGGACAGGGGTAAGAACACTGAAGCTTTCTTT
TRBV9,TRBJ1-4,-,-,CASSATERYEKLFF,TGTGCCAGCAGCGCGACAGAACGATATGAAAAACTGTTTTTT
TRBV7-8,TRBJ1-2,TRBD1,-,CASSPVGQSLYGYTF,TGTGCCAGCAGCCCCGTGGGACAGTCCCTATATGGCTACACCTTC
TRBV3-1/TRBV3-2,TRBJ1-2,-,few,CASTAASTNYGYTF,TGTGCCAGCACGGCGGCATCTACTAACTATGGCTACACCTTC
TRBV7-2,TRBJ2-1,TRBD2,few,CASSRRLAEYNEQFF,TGTGCCAGCAGCCGCAGACTAGCGGAGTACAATGAGCAGTTCTTC
TRBV24-1,TRBJ2-5,TRBD2,once,CATSGLAEETQYF,TGTGCCACCAGTGGACTAGCCGAAGAGACCCAGTACTTC
TRBV24-1,TRBJ2-1,TRBD2,-,CATRASGGNEQFF,TGTGCCACCAGGGCTAGCGGGGGGAATGAGCAGTTCTTC
TRBV11-3,TRBJ1-4,-,-,CASTPGGGDNEKLFF,TGTGCCAGCACCCCGGGTGGAGGGGACAATGAAAAACTGTTTTTT
TRBV9,TRBJ1-2,-,-,CASSVRGGDYGYTF,TGTGCCAGCAGCGTAAGGGGAGGGGACTATGGCTACACCTTC
TRBV11-3,TRBJ1-1,-,-,CASSLGGYGTEAFF,TGTGCCAGCAGCTTAGGGGGCTACGGCACTGAAGCTTTCTTT
TRBV27,TRBJ2-1,TRBD2,-,CASSFSGRILYNEQFF,TGTGCCAGCAGTTTTTCCGGGAGGATCCTCTACAATGAGCAGTTCTTC
TRBV5-1,TRBJ2-1,-,-,CASSLGGVRDNEQFF,TGCGCCAGCAGCTTGGGCGGGGTTAGGGACAATGAGCAGTTCTTC
TRBV5-6,TRBJ2-1,-,-,CASSRGSRSYNEQFF,TGTGCCAGCAGCAGGGGATCGCGCTCCTACAATGAGCAGTTCTTC
TRBV25-1,TRBJ2-7,-,-,CASSEPGPYEQYF,TGTGCCAGCAGTGAACCAGGTCCCTACGAGCAGTACTTC
TRBV4-3,TRBJ2-1,-,-,CASSQEKPGHINEQFF,TGCGCCAGCAGCCAAGAAAAGCCGGGACACATCAATGAGCAGTTCTTC
TRBV2,TRBJ1-5,-,-,CASSGEGGGNQPQHF,TGTGCCAGCAGTGGTGAGGGAGGAGGCAATCAGCCCCAGCATTTT
TRBV18,TRBJ1-5,-,-,CASSPRIHGSNQPQHF,TGTGCCAGCTCACCGCGGATCCACGGGAGCAATCAGCCCCAGCATTTT
TRBV29-1,TRBJ2-7,-,once,CSVPWSGEQYF,TGCAGCGTCCCTTGGTCAGGCGAGCAGTACTTC
TRBV21-1,TRBJ2-7,-,-,CASSKRWDRVCLAPYEQYF,TGTGCCAGCAGCAAAAGGTGGGACAGGGTTTGTTTGGCCCCCTACGAGCAGTACTTC
TRBV3-1/TRBV3-2,TRBJ1-1,-,-,CASSQDRGTEAFF,TGTGCCAGCAGCCAAGATCGCGGAACTGAAGCTTTCTTT
TRBV27,TRBJ2-1,-,-,CASSLSLDFSYNEQFF,TGTGCCAGCAGTTTATCCCTGGACTTTTCCTACAATGAGCAGTTCTTC
TRBV28,TRBJ2-7,TRBD2,-,CASRGQVGTSGYEQYF,TGTGCCAGCAGAGGACAGGTAGGGACTAGCGGCTACGAGCAGTACTTC
TRBV6-5,TRBJ1-3,-,-,CASTTGGGTIYF,TGTGCCAGCACGACAGGCGGCGGCACCATATATTTT
TRBV6-2/TRBV6-3,TRBJ2-3,TRBD2,-,CASSYPAGGTTDTQYF,TGTGCCAGCAGTTACCCCGCGGGAGGGACCACAGATACGCAGTATTTT
TRBV4-3,TRBJ2-4,-,-,CASSQELTDIRNIQYF,TGCGCCAGCAGCCAAGAATTAACGGACATTAGGAACATTCAGTACTTC
TRBV2,TRBJ2-4,-,-,CASSPNSGLGKNIQYF,TGTGCCAGCAGTCCAAATTCAGGGTTAGGCAAAAACATTCAGTACTTC
TRBV4-3,TRBJ2-5,-,-,CASSQRYRAQQETQYF,TGCGCCAGCAGCCAAAGATACAGGGCCCAACAAGAGACCCAGTACTTC
TRBV27,TRBJ1-5,TRBD1,-,CASTLRDSVSNQPQHF,TGTGCCAGCACTCTCCGGGACAGCGTCAGCAATCAGCCCCAGCATTTT
TRBV7-9,TRBJ1-2,TRBD1,-,CASSRGQGTSGYTF,TGTGCCAGCAGCCGGGGACAGGGGACGTCTGGCTACACCTTC
TRBV30,TRBJ2-5,TRBD2,once,CAWSVRLAEETQYF,TGTGCCTGGAGTGTACGGCTAGCGGAAGAGACCCAGTACTTC
TRBV3-1/TRBV3-2,TRBJ2-1,-,once,CASGSGVAVNEQFF,TGTGCCAGCGGGTCGGGGGTCGCGGTCAATGAGCAGTTCTTC
TRBV18,TRBJ2-6,-,-,CASSENSQGSGANVLTF,TGTGCCAGCTCCGAGAACAGCCAAGGCTCTGGGGCCAACGTCCTGACTTTC
TRBV6-2/TRBV6-3,TRBJ1-5,TRBD1,-,CASSWDRASYQPQHF,TGTGCCAGCAGTTGGGACAGGGCATCTTATCAGCCCCAGCATTTT
TRBV19,TRBJ1-2,-,-,CATSPTQGRHGYTF,TGTGCCACCTCACCGACACAGGGTCGGCATGGCTACACCTTC
TRBV28,TRBJ1-4,-,-,CASKPLSATNEKLFF,TGTGCCAGCAAGCCTCTAAGCGCAACTAATGAAAAACTGTTTTTT
TRBV27,TRBJ2-7,-,once,CASSTRGSTRTSLYEQYF,TGTGCCAGCAGTACTCGTGGGTCCACCCGTACTAGCCTCTACGAGCAGTACTTC